What follows are 27 T cell receptor beta chains derived from one specimen sequenced in a study of human T cells and chemical hapten exposure. Time point given: patch test 3, about 24 weeks after DPC sensitization. Treatment of the sample: therapeutic diphenylcyclopropenone sensitization with weekly scalp DPC. MiXCR was run by TCRdb on the RACE reads, yielding one entry per CDR3 protein. Of tens of thousands of distinct CDR3 sequences in the sample, 11% are singletons; the top ten hold roughly 1.4%. Sequenced here: whole blood, sampled in connection with sensitization to the hapten diphenylcyclopropenone (DPC). These receptors came from a woman between 45 and 65 years old with alopecia areata. Some clones in this sample may be carry-over from other donors' samples.

This clonotype turned up a few times. This rearrangement joins TRBV7-8 to TRBJ2-1; possibly TRBD2 for D (6 bases). In germline, CDR1 is SGHVS, CDR2 FQNEAQ. CDR3 length: 13 amino acids. V was trimmed by 1 base and J by 10 bases, leaving 11 bases between them. The CDR3 nucleotides read TGTGCCAGCAGCTTAGTTAGGAGCGGGGAGCAGTTCTTC. As protein: CASSLVRSGEQFF.

This clonotype was detected a few times. The J gene is TRBJ2-1, the V gene TRBV29-1; D unresolved. The CDR3 covers 13 residues. V gave up 6 bases and J gave up 5 bases, with 14 bases separating them. Germline loops: CDR1 SQVTM, CDR2 ANQGSEA. CDR3 sequence: CSVAPSGNNEQFF. CDR3 sequence (DNA): TGCAGCGTGGCCCCATCAGGAAACAATGAGCAGTTCTTC.

The table lists this clonotype with a few counts. The chain has TRBV11-3 and TRBJ2-2, with TRBD1 identical over 10 bases. This CDR3 comprises 15 residues. Per germline, CDR1 SGHNT and CDR2 YENEEA. V shed 4 bases, J shed 6 bases, and the junction held 5 bases outside the gene matches. The CDR3 region is CASSSTGGEAGELFF. Here the CDR3 DNA reads TGTGCCAGCAGCTCGACAGGGGGCGAGGCCGGGGAGCTGTTTTTT. Together with reference TRBV11-3 and TRBJ2-2, the CDR3 gives the full variable domain: EAGVVQSPRYKIIEKKQPVAFWCNPISGHNTLYWYLQNLGQGPELLIRYENEEAVDDSQLPKDRFSAERLKGVDSTLKIQPAELGDSAVYLCASSSTGGEAGELFFGEGSRLTVL.

The chain combines TRBV5-1 with TRBJ2-3; D remains ambiguous. The CDR3 length is 15 residues. CDR1 is SGHRS and CDR2 is YFSETQ in the germline V gene. V was clipped by 1 base and J by 2 bases, with 11 bases between them. CDR3 nucleotide sequence: TGCGCCAGCAGCTTGTCGACCCGGACCACAGATACGCAGTATTTT. It is translated as CASSLSTRTTDTQYF.

This clonotype was seen repeatedly, ten times or more. This sequence joins TRBV18 and TRBJ1-2, with D perhaps TRBD1 (5 bases). V lost 2 bases and J lost 4, with 11 bases in between. CDR1 is KGHSH, CDR2 LQKENI, per germline. The CDR3 has 14 amino acids. CDR3: CASSPASQGYGYTF. CDR3 coding DNA: TGTGCCAGCTCACCAGCATCCCAGGGCTATGGCTACACCTTC.

This clonotype was found many times. This sequence joins TRBV29-1 and TRBJ2-3, with 15 nucleotides matching TRBD2. Germline values: CDR1 SQVTM, CDR2 ANQGSEA. V shed 7 bases and J 5 bases; nucleotides not matched to a gene: 10. This CDR3 is 16 amino acids long. The CDR3 bases are TGCAGCGGCTGGACTAGCGGGAGGGCCAGGTTAGATACGCAGTATTTT. This translates into CSGWTSGRARLDTQYF.

The chain has TRBV7-9 and TRBJ2-5, with D perhaps matching TRBD1 or TRBD2 (7 bases each). Germline V gene lookup returns CDR1 SEHNR and CDR2 FQNEAQ (reference sequence). Trimming shortened V by 1 base and J by 2 bases, and 14 bases separated the two germline ends. This CDR3 is built from 16 residues. CDR3 residues: CASSLGAGTVQETQYF. In DNA, the CDR3 is TGTGCCAGCAGCTTAGGAGCGGGGACAGTACAAGAGACCCAGTACTTC.

The chain employs TRBV29-1 and TRBJ2-2; 9 positions match TRBD2. CDR3 length equals 16 residues. Trimming at V came to 6 bases and at J to 2 bases, leaving 10 bases not matched to a gene. The V gene's germline CDR1 is SQVTM and CDR2 ANQGSEA. The DNA of the CDR3 is TGCAGCGTGCGGGTGCTAGCGGGGAGCAACACCGGGGAGCTGTTTTTT. The encoded protein is CSVRVLAGSNTGELFF.

This clonotype occurred many times. This chain uses TRBV2 with TRBJ2-7; D remains unclear. The CDR3 is made up of 15 amino acids. Germline CDR1 SNHLY, CDR2 FYNNEI. The V end lost 1 base, the J end lost 4 bases, and 14 bases lay between the germline ends. The CDR3 nucleotides are TGTGCCAGCAGTGAAGGCACTGCTTGGTTTTACGAGCAGTACTTC. Its protein product is CASSEGTAWFYEQYF.

There are a few counts of this clonotype. The J gene is TRBJ2-1, the V gene TRBV29-1, with a weak D call TRBD2 (5 bases). Per the germline V gene, CDR1 is SQVTM and CDR2 is ANQGSEA. CDR3 length equals 14 residues. V shed 6 bases and J shed 7 bases, with 19 bases lying between them. The CDR3 sequence is CSVAGPLSGNEQFF. In DNA form, the CDR3 reads TGCAGCGTCGCTGGACCGCTATCGGGGAATGAGCAGTTCTTC.

The J gene is TRBJ1-1, the V gene TRBV5-4; D not certain. V was clipped by 4 bases and J by 1 base, with 11 bases between them. Per germline, CDR1 SGHNT and CDR2 YYREEE (reference sequence). This CDR3 is built from 14 residues. DNA for the CDR3: TGTGCCAGCAGCCTGCCGGGCCCGAACACTGAAGCTTTCTTT. This encodes CASSLPGPNTEAFF.

This clonotype has at least ten counts. V is TRBV7-9 and J is TRBJ1-5; 12 bases fit TRBD1. V gave up 5 bases and J gave up 2 bases; unmatched junction bases: 7. The CDR3 extends over 17 amino acids. Germline CDR1 SEHNR, CDR2 FQNEAQ (reference sequence). DNA for the CDR3: TGTGCCAGCAGCCGGGACAGGGGGCGCCCCGGCAATCAGCCCCAGCATTTT. It encodes CASSRDRGRPGNQPQHF.

The chain carries TRBV6-2 or TRBV6-3 and TRBJ2-5; D not resolved. The CDR3 loop spans 12 amino acids. V lost 8 bases and J 2 bases, leaving 9 bases between the germline ends. Germline lookup yields CDR1 MNHEY and CDR2 SVGEGT. The CDR3 is CASRRRQETQYF. The CDR3 DNA sequence: TGTGCCAGCCGGCGCAGACAAGAGACCCAGTACTTC.

This clonotype was detected many times. An end of the junction does not agree with germline; a read error may underlie this. The V gene is TRBV7-2, the J gene TRBJ2-5; D gene unclear. The CDR3 is 16 residues long. From germline, CDR1 is SGHTA and CDR2 FQGNSA. CDR3 sequence (DNA): TGTGCCAGCAGCCCATTAGCCGCTTCCCTCCAAGGGACCCAGTACTTC. Protein sequence: CASSPLAASLQGTQYF. The full variable domain, rest sourced from reference TRBV7-2 and TRBJ2-5, is GAGVSQSPSNKVTEKGKDVELRCDPISGHTALYWYRQSLGQGLEFLIYFQGNSAPDKSGLPSDRFSAERTGGSVSTLTIQRTQQEDSAVYLCASSPLAASLQGTQYFGPGTRLLVL.

The table lists this clonotype with many counts. J is TRBJ2-5 and V is TRBV20-1, with D possibly TRBD1 on 6 matching bases. Germline CDR1 and CDR2: DFQATT and SNEGSKA (reference sequence). CDR3 length equals 14 residues. V lost 0 bases, J lost 4 bases, and 12 bases lay in between. The CDR3 loop reads CSARDGQSRETQYF. The DNA of the CDR3 is TGCAGTGCTAGAGACGGACAGTCTAGAGAGACCCAGTACTTC.

The chain is built from TRBV2 and TRBJ2-3; D gene unclear. CDR1 SNHLY and CDR2 FYNNEI come from the germline V gene. The CDR3 has 14 amino acids. V was pared by 4 bases and J by 0 bases, with 8 bases between. The CDR3 DNA reads TGTGCCAGCAGTGCAGCAGCTAGCACAGATACGCAGTATTTT. Translating gives CASSAAASTDTQYF.

At least ten counts were recorded for this clonotype. This rearrangement joins TRBV9 to TRBJ1-6; TRBD1 is a possible D gene (5 bases). Germline V CDR1 and CDR2: SGDLS, YYNGEE. V dropped 6 bases and J dropped 8 bases, with 18 bases sitting between them. This CDR3 comprises 15 residues. The CDR3: CASTAGKRDDSPLHF. In nucleotides, the CDR3 is TGTGCCAGCACCGCAGGGAAACGGGACGATTCACCCCTCCACTTT. Full variable domain (missing parts from reference TRBV9 and TRBJ1-6): DSGVTQTPKHLITATGQRVTLRCSPRSGDLSVYWYQQSLDQGLQFLIQYYNGEERAKGNILERFSAQQFPDLHSELNLSSLELGDSALYFCASTAGKRDDSPLHFGNGTRLTVT.

This clonotype was seen ten or more times. The chain recombines TRBV12-5 with TRBJ1-1; no clear D gene. The V and J ends lost 4 bases and 7 bases respectively, with 13 bases between them. Per germline, CDR1 LGHNT and CDR2 FRNRAP. The length of the CDR3 is 13 residues. CDR3 loop: CASGSPAMDEAFF. CDR3 DNA: TGTGCTAGTGGTTCACCTGCGATGGATGAAGCTTTCTTT.

This clonotype occurred many times. The CDR3 here is CASTDRGTTEAFF. Here the CDR3 DNA reads TGTGCCAGCACGGACAGGGGAACCACTGAAGCTTTCTTT. This chain links TRBV6-6 with TRBJ1-1, with TRBD1 identical over 9 bases. The CDR3 consists of 13 residues. V trimming: 7 bases; J trimming: 4 bases; junction bases outside the gene matches: 4. CDR1 is MNHNY and CDR2 is SVGAGI in the germline V gene (reference sequence).

This rearrangement joins TRBV11-2 to TRBJ1-1; the D is unclear. Trimming left V 1 base short and J 10 bases short, with 10 bases between. CDR3 length: 12 amino acids. Germline CDR1 is SGHAT and CDR2 is FQNNGV. CDR3 nucleotide sequence: TGTGCCAGCAGCTTAGCTAACTGGGGAGCTTTCTTT. It is translated as CASSLANWGAFF.

This clonotype was seen many times. The DNA of the CDR3 is TGTGCCAGCAGAGGACTCGGAAGCTCTGGAAACACCATATATTTT. Its translation: CASRGLGSSGNTIYF. The chain couples TRBV28 to TRBJ1-3; D unresolved. The CDR3 is 15 amino acids. Trimming removed 6 bases at V and 0 bases at J, with 12 bases between. Germline assignment: CDR1 MDHEN and CDR2 SYDVKM.

This clonotype was seen many times. V gene TRBV7-6 combines with J gene TRBJ1-1; the D is unclear. There are 14 residues in the CDR3. Per germline, CDR1 SGHVS and CDR2 FNYEAQ. Trimming took 4 bases from V and 10 from J, leaving 19 bases between them. This CDR3 reads CASSSNPAASIAFF. For the CDR3, the DNA is TGTGCCAGCAGCTCAAACCCGGCGGCGTCCATAGCTTTCTTT.

This clonotype was counted at least ten times. The chain joins TRBV5-1 to TRBJ2-1, with D possibly TRBD1 on 6 matching bases. Germline loops: CDR1 SGHRS, CDR2 YFSETQ. Trimming took off 4 bases at V and 3 bases at J, with 14 bases between the two ends. This CDR3 has 15 residues. For the CDR3, the DNA is TGCGCCAGCAGCCCCGGGGACATAAACTACAATGAGCAGTTCTTC. It specifies CASSPGDINYNEQFF.

The sample holds a few counts of this clonotype. The rearrangement joins TRBV6-5 to TRBJ2-1, with 9 bases lining up with TRBD1. The junction had 9 bases not matched to a gene; V was cut back by 2 bases and J by 13 bases. The CDR3 sequence is 14 residues long. Germline-derived CDR1 and CDR2 are MNHEY and SVGAGI. CDR3 protein: CASSYGGQGFSQFF. Written as DNA, the CDR3 is TGTGCCAGCAGTTACGGGGGACAGGGCTTTAGTCAGTTCTTC.

This clonotype has at least ten counts. This chain links TRBV11-2 with TRBJ2-3; D remains unclear. Per the germline V gene, CDR1 is SGHAT and CDR2 is FQNNGV. The length of the CDR3 is 11 residues. Trimming pared 3 bases from V and 6 bases from J, leaving 4 bases between. The CDR3 DNA reads as TGTGCCAGCAGCTTGTCGGATACGCAGTATTTT. Its protein product is CASSLSDTQYF.

Ten or more counts support this clonotype. The V gene is TRBV18, the J gene TRBJ1-5; a possible D gene is TRBD1 (6 bases). The CDR3 extends over 19 amino acids. The V end was cut by 3 bases, the J end by 0 bases, with 21 bases between. CDR1 is KGHSH and CDR2 is LQKENI in the germline V gene. In nucleotides, the CDR3 is TGTGCCAGCTCACCTCGTTCGCCAGGGGACCCCTATAGCAATCAGCCCCAGCATTTT. Its protein product is CASSPRSPGDPYSNQPQHF.

This clonotype was detected ten times or more. This chain joins TRBV7-2 and TRBJ2-3; D uncertain. Germline CDR1 is SGHTA and CDR2 is FQGNSA. V gave up 5 bases and J gave up 0 bases, with 9 bases separating them. The length of the CDR3 is 14 residues. The CDR3 DNA reads as TGTGCCAGCAGCCCAGGCAGAAGCACAGATACGCAGTATTTT. Translation gives CASSPGRSTDTQYF.